This TCR beta chain was obtained from a study of neoadjuvant anti-PD-1 for oral cavity cancer (dated by TCRdb to the early 2020s). Background for the entire study: Three to four biweekly doses of nivolumab at 3 mg/kg were mostly administered to patients before curative-intent surgical resection. A fourth nivolumab dose was given around day 43 to patients without progression, and definitive surgical resection was performed in those patients on days 50-56. Under RECIST 1.1, patients with complete response, partial response or stable disease were classed as responders, and patients with progression were classed as non-responders. A roughly 35% response rate was observed in the parent correlative cohort, in which about a dozen patients were included. Results the study describes overall, beyond this receptor: A higher pretreatment blood Treg/Th17 ratio correlated with both higher pretreatment blood TCRbeta clonality and lower post-treatment tumor TCRbeta clonality. Greater tumor shrinkage was correlated with larger post-treatment sizes of preexisting intratumoral clones, suggesting that expansion of preexisting clones contributed to response. TCR analyses included only a few patients per response group, and the authors called for larger cohorts for validation.

Notes on this clone: No antigen is known for it. Per-base qualities were not stored, and no clone one base away is much larger.

Between the V and J ends, shortened by 4 bases and 5 bases respectively, the junction contains 5 bases. Reading the germline V gene (reference sequence) gives CDR1 LNHDA and CDR2 SQIVND. Spanning cysteine to phenylalanine, the CDR3 consists of 12 amino acids. Only the CDR3 portion is preserved as DNA: 36 bases, with reading frame beginning at the first base. Survey sequencing of tumors used two replicates per sample, and the tumor libraries mostly started from 4.5 to 5.5 ug of input genomic DNA. TCRbeta libraries were prepared with the immunoSEQ hsTCRbeta kit according to the manufacturer's instructions. The finished libraries were brought together in one pool at 2.5 to 3.5 nM, which was then read using an Illumina NovaSeq 6000 S4 flow cell. In the source study's methods: The immunoSEQ Analyzer handled quality control and preprocessing of the raw data. The analysis was limited to productive rearrangements, and each clonotype was defined by a unique CDR3 amino acid sequence. Repertoire clonality was estimated as the Gini-Simpson index, which was computed with the R package tcR. Student's t test was used to compare Gini indices, while Pearson correlation assessed associations with tumor size change. In TCRdb, the immuneACCESS table is reduced to in-frame sequences with V and J assigned. These tables do not hold every clone; where another copy was compared, an unresolved V gene accounts for under half, and the others remain unexplained. For V, J and clone size, that table is used; D and trimming come from the DNA. Recorded for this sample are under 7,500 clones; 50% to 70% of them occurred a single time. Under 6.5% of the sample belongs to the ten largest clones.

The sample's time point label, in plain terms: before neoadjuvant nivolumab. None of the patients had received prior systemic or radiation treatment, and all were newly diagnosed with stage II-IVA oral cavity squamous cell carcinoma. The cohort was made up of patients with locally advanced, HPV-negative oral cavity squamous cell carcinoma. The samples were drawn from a longitudinal correlative study tied to a single-arm phase II trial testing neoadjuvant nivolumab in oral cavity squamous cell carcinoma. Subject-matched pre- and post-treatment PBMCs and tumors from three responders and three non-responders were subjected to genomic DNA-based TCRbeta sequencing. For tumor tissue, genomic DNA extraction relied on the Maxwell RSC DNA from Tissue kit.

Material: tumor tissue, obtained before nivolumab (anti-PD-1) treatment. The sequence was collected from a person between 35 and 79 years old with oral cavity squamous cell carcinoma. The sequence is built from TRBV19 and TRBJ2-2; the D gene is unclear. The encoded CDR3 is CASSKGTGELFF. The nucleotide sequence reads TGTGCCAGTAGTAAGGGTACCGGGGAGCTGTTTTTT.